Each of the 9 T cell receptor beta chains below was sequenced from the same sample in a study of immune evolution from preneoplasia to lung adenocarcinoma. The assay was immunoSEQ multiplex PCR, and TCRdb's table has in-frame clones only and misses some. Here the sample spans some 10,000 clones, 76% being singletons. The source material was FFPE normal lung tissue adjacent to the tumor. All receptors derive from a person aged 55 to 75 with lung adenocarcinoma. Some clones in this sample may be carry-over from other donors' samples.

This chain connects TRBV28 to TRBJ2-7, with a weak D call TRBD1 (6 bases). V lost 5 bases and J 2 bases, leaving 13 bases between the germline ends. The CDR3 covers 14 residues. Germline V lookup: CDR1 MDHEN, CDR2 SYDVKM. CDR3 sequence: CASSTGRGPYEQYF. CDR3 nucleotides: TGTGCCAGCAGTACCGGCAGGGGACCCTACGAGCAGTACTTC.

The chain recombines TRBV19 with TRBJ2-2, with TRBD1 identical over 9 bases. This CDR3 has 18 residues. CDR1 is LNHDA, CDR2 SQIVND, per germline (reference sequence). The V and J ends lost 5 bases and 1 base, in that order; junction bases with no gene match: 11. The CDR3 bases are TGTGCCAGTAGTGTTGGACAGGGGCGAACTGGGAACACCGGGGAGCTGTTTTTT. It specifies CASSVGQGRTGNTGELFF.

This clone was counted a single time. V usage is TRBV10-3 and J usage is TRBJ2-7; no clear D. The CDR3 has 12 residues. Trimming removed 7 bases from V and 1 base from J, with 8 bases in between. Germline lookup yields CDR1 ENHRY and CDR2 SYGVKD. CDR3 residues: CAITDTSYEQYF. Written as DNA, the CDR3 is TGTGCCATCACCGACACTTCCTACGAGCAGTACTTC.

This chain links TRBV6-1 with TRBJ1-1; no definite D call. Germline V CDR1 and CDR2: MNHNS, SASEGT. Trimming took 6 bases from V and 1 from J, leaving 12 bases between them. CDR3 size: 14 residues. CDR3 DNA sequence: TGTGCCAGCAGGATCGTCCAGCCGAACACTGAAGCTTTCTTT. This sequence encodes CASRIVQPNTEAFF.

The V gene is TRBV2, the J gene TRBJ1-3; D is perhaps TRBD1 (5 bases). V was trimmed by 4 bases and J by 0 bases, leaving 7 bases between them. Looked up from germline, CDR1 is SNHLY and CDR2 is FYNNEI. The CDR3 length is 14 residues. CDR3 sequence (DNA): TGTGCCAGCAGTGCACAGGTCTCTGGAAACACCATATATTTT. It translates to CASSAQVSGNTIYF.

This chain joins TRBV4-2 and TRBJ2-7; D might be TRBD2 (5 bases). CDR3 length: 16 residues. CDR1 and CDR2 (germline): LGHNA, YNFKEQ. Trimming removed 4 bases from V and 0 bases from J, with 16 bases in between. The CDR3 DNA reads TGTGCCAGCAGCCCGCTACGGGGATCACGCTCCTACGAGCAGTACTTC. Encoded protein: CASSPLRGSRSYEQYF.

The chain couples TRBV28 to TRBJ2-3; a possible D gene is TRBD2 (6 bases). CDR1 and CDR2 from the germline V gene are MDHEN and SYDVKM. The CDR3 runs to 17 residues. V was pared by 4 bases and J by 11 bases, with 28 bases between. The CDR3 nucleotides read TGTGCCAGCAGTTCTCCGGGTCACCCAACGGGGGACGTGGGGCAGTATTTT. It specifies CASSSPGHPTGDVGQYF.

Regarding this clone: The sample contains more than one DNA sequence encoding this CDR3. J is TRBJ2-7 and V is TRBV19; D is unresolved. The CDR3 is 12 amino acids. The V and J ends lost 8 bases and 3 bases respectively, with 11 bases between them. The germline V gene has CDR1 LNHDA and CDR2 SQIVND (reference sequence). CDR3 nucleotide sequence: TGTGCCAGTGATGACGGCAGCTACGAGCAGTACTTC. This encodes CASDDGSYEQYF.

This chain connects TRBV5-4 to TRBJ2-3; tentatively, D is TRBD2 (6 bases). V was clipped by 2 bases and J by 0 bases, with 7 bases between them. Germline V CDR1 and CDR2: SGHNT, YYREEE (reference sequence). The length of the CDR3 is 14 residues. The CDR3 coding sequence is TGTGCCAGCAGCTTCCGGGAGAGCACAGATACGCAGTATTTT. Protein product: CASSFRESTDTQYF.